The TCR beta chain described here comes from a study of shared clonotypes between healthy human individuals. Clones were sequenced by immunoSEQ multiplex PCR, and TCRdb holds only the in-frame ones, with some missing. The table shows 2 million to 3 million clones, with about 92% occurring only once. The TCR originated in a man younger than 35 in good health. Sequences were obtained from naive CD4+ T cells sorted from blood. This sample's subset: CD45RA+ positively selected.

CDR3 residues: CASSQNEKLFF. The CDR3 DNA follows: TGTGCCAGCAGCCAGAATGAAAAACTGTTTTTT. The chain carries TRBV11-2 and TRBJ1-4; D is ambiguous. Trimming took off 5 bases at V and 5 bases at J, with 3 bases between the two ends. The CDR3 is 11 residues long. CDR1 and CDR2 from the germline V gene are SGHAT and FQNNGV.